This TCR beta chain was sequenced for a study of cytomegalovirus exposure and HLA in healthy donors. Findings and caveats of the study: Later analysis suggested links between common viral pathogens and several top significant clusters. When analyzed later, a missense DCLRE1C variant was found to be linked to TCR beta V- and J-gene trimming.

The count of this clone is one. Its antigen is still unknown. With 60 Vbeta and 13 Jbeta primers, the PCR was carried out. Profiling relied on immunoSEQ multiplex PCR, and the TCRdb table lists in-frame clones only, not all of them. The sample includes 110,000 to 150,000 clones, 60% to 80% of them seen just once. Per the germline V gene, CDR1 is MNHEY and CDR2 is SVGAGI. The CDR3 extends over 13 amino acids. The V end was cut by 5 bases, the J end by 4 bases, with 12 bases between. The sequence derives from a male donor in good health and CMV-seronegative. This chain links TRBV6-5 with TRBJ2-7; TRBD2 might be the D (6 bases). Source material: PBMCs. CDR3 nucleotide sequence: TGTGCCAGCAGTCATTTGGAGGGTTACGAGCAGTACTTC. Translating gives CASSHLEGYEQYF.